These 17 T cell receptor beta chains were sequenced from one sample in a study of identical twins. TCRdb redid the calling of the 5' RACE reads with MiXCR, one entry per CDR3 protein. Of 460,000 or so distinct CDR3 sequences in the sample, 12% to 15% were seen once. This sample was also put to use in a study of yellow fever vaccine responses in identical twins.

The sequencing sample was made of CD4+ T cells sorted from blood. Every receptor here comes from a woman under 30 in good health.

This clonotype occurred a few times. V is TRBV20-1 and J is TRBJ2-5; D perhaps matches TRBD1 (6 bases). V was pared by 6 bases and J by 1 base, with 12 bases between. The CDR3 contains 13 residues. Germline V gene sequence: CDR1 DFQATT, CDR2 SNEGSKA (reference sequence). The CDR3, as DNA: TGCAGTGCCAAACAGGGAACCCAAGAGACCCAGTACTTC. As protein: CSAKQGTQETQYF.

This clonotype has just a few counts. This sequence joins TRBV6-2 or TRBV6-3 and TRBJ2-3; unclear D gene. V lost 4 bases, J lost 6 bases, and 11 bases lay in between. This CDR3 region has 13 residues. Germline-derived CDR1 and CDR2 are MNHEY and SVGEGT. The CDR3 DNA follows: TGTGCCAGCAGTTTTGCCGGAGTGGATACGCAGTATTTT. Encoded protein: CASSFAGVDTQYF.

The V call is TRBV14, the J call TRBJ2-5; 8 nucleotides match TRBD1. The CDR3 extends over 16 amino acids. V lost 6 bases, J lost 0 bases, and 9 bases stayed unmatched. The germline V gene encodes CDR1 SGHDN and CDR2 FVKESK. CDR3 sequence: CASSPGDRPYQETQYF. The CDR3 nucleotides are TGTGCCAGCAGTCCGGGGGACAGGCCGTACCAAGAGACCCAGTACTTC.

The sample holds many counts of this clonotype. The rearrangement uses TRBV7-2 and TRBJ2-1; D possibly corresponds to TRBD1 (6 bases). The germline V gene encodes CDR1 SGHTA and CDR2 FQGNSA. Trimming shortened V by 2 bases and J by 2 bases, and 16 bases separated the two germline ends. CDR3 size: 17 residues. The CDR3 DNA reads as TGTGCCAGCAGCTTATCTCATTTGGCAGGGGCCTACAATGAGCAGTTCTTC. Encoded protein: CASSLSHLAGAYNEQFF.

The rearrangement links TRBV7-3 to TRBJ2-3, with 11 bases matching TRBD2. The ends lost 5 bases at V and 1 base at J; junction bases unmatched: 2. This CDR3 contains 15 residues. Germline assignment: CDR1 SGHTA and CDR2 FQGTGA. The CDR3 spells CASSHSGGGTDTQYF. For the CDR3, the DNA is TGTGCCAGCAGCCATAGCGGGGGGGGCACAGATACGCAGTATTTT.

The genes are TRBV20-1 and TRBJ2-7; the match to TRBD1 covers 8 bases. The CDR3 has 16 residues. CDR1 is DFQATT and CDR2 is SNEGSKA in the germline V gene (reference sequence). J gave up 2 bases and V 2 bases, and 11 bases lay outside the gene matches. As DNA, the CDR3 is TGCAGTGCTAGACATATGAAGACAGGGGCCACCTACGAGCAGTACTTC. Amino acid sequence: CSARHMKTGATYEQYF.

The table lists this clonotype with a few counts. J is TRBJ2-1 and V is TRBV28, with D maybe TRBD1 (6 bases). This CDR3 has 14 amino acids. V shed 2 bases and J shed 4 bases, with 9 bases lying between them. The V gene's germline CDR1 is MDHEN and CDR2 SYDVKM. This CDR3 is CASSLQGKYNEQFF. CDR3 sequence (DNA): TGTGCCAGCAGTTTACAGGGGAAATACAATGAGCAGTTCTTC. Supplemented by reference TRBV28 and TRBJ2-1, the full variable domain reads DVKVTQSSRYLVKRTGEKVFLECVQDMDHENMFWYRQDPGLGLRLIYFSYDVKMKEKGDIPEGYSVSREKKERFSLILESASTNQTSMYLCASSLQGKYNEQFFGPGTRLTVL.

The V call is TRBV6-1, the J call TRBJ1-6, with a tentative D call TRBD1 (5 bases). From germline, CDR1 is MNHNS and CDR2 SASEGT. CDR3 size: 17 residues. The ends were cut back, 6 bases at V and 6 bases at J, with 21 bases in the middle. CDR3 residues: CASSPIGGGWANSPLHF. CDR3 sequence (DNA): TGTGCCAGCAGCCCCATCGGGGGAGGGTGGGCTAATTCACCCCTCCACTTT.

This clonotype was recorded many times. V and J are TRBV9 and TRBJ2-5; the D call may be TRBD1 or TRBD2 (5 bases each). Germline V CDR1 and CDR2: SGDLS, YYNGEE. The V end lost 2 bases, the J end lost 5 bases, and 10 bases lay between the germline ends. This CDR3 contains 13 residues. The CDR3, as DNA: TGTGCCAGCAGCGTGGGGGTGATGGAGACCCAGTACTTC. It translates to CASSVGVMETQYF. The full variable domain, in which reference TRBV9 and TRBJ2-5 provide the parts outside the CDR3, is DSGVTQTPKHLITATGQRVTLRCSPRSGDLSVYWYQQSLDQGLQFLIQYYNGEERAKGNILERFSAQQFPDLHSELNLSSLELGDSALYFCASSVGVMETQYFGPGTRLLVL.

This clonotype showed up many times. The V and J genes are TRBV11-2 and TRBJ2-7; 7 bases are shared with TRBD1. Trimming at V came to 1 base and at J to 1 base, leaving 1 base not matched to a gene. The CDR3 covers 14 residues. In germline, CDR1 is SGHAT, CDR2 FQNNGV. The CDR3 loop is CASSLGDSSYEQYF. The DNA of the CDR3 is TGTGCCAGCAGCTTAGGGGACAGTTCCTACGAGCAGTACTTC.

This clonotype turned up a few times. The rearrangement uses TRBV11-2 and TRBJ2-3, with 13 bases fitting TRBD2. The germline CDR1 and CDR2 sequences are SGHAT and FQNNGV. The CDR3 is 17 amino acids. Trimming removed 7 bases from V and 2 bases from J; junction bases left unmatched: 9. CDR3 sequence reads: CASTLGLAGSLTDTQYF. The CDR3 nucleotides are TGTGCCAGCACCTTGGGACTAGCGGGATCCCTCACAGATACGCAGTATTTT.

The rearrangement links TRBV7-9 to TRBJ2-3; TRBD1 or TRBD2 may be the D gene (6 bases each). V was clipped by 5 bases and J by 8 bases, with 23 bases between them. This CDR3 comprises 16 residues. From germline, CDR1 is SEHNR and CDR2 FQNEAQ (reference sequence). CDR3 residues: CASSLRDTKSGATQYF. The CDR3 DNA follows: TGTGCCAGCAGCCTCCGGGACACAAAATCGGGGGCTACGCAGTATTTT.

This clonotype turned up a few times. The rearrangement joins TRBV11-3 to TRBJ2-5; 8 nucleotides match TRBD1. V lost 3 bases and J lost 0; bases outside the gene matches: 3. Germline V CDR1 and CDR2: SGHNT, YENEEA. This CDR3 has 15 amino acids. In DNA, the CDR3 is TGTGCCAGCAGCTTTGGACAGGGAAACCAAGAGACCCAGTACTTC. Translating it yields CASSFGQGNQETQYF.

The sample holds a few counts of this clonotype. This sequence joins TRBV3-1 and TRBJ2-5, with a possible D match to TRBD2 (6 bases). The germline V and J ends were trimmed by 4 bases and 7 bases, with 19 bases remaining between them. The CDR3 runs to 15 residues. The germline V gene encodes CDR1 LGHDT and CDR2 YNNKEL (reference sequence). Here the CDR3 DNA reads TGTGCCAGCAGCCCTCCCGGGCAGAAGGAGGGGACCCAGTACTTC. This sequence encodes CASSPPGQKEGTQYF.

The chain carries TRBV3-1 and TRBJ2-5; the D gene is possibly TRBD1 (6 bases). Germline assignment: CDR1 LGHDT and CDR2 YNNKEL (reference sequence). This CDR3 is 16 amino acids long. The V gene lost 1 base and the J gene lost 4 bases, with 16 bases spanning the gap. This CDR3 is CASSQGIDRLAETQYF. Written as DNA, the CDR3 is TGTGCCAGCAGCCAAGGCATTGACAGGCTAGCAGAGACCCAGTACTTC.

This clonotype occurred a few times. One end of the junction fails to match germline, which may point to a read error. J is TRBJ2-7 and V is TRBV20-1; 7 bases are shared with TRBD1. Germline V lookup: CDR1 DFQATT, CDR2 SNEGSKA (reference sequence). The CDR3 has 15 amino acids. Here the CDR3 DNA reads TGCAGTGCTGGAGAAGGGACAGCCTATACCTACGAGCAGTACTTC. Translating it yields CSAGEGTAYTYEQYF.

This clonotype appeared a few times. V usage is TRBV11-2 and J usage is TRBJ2-4; D not certain. This CDR3 contains 13 residues. The germline CDR1 and CDR2 sequences are SGHAT and FQNNGV. Trimming removed 5 bases from V and 3 bases from J, with 8 bases in between. DNA for the CDR3: TGTGCCAGCAGCCCCCGTAACAAAAACATTCAGTACTTC. It yields the protein CASSPRNKNIQYF.